The 18 T cell receptor beta chains below come from one sample, sequenced in a study of siplizumab effects on memory and regulatory T cells. Antigen specificity for these receptors is unknown. TCRdb keeps only in-frame clones here, not all; method: immunoSEQ multiplex PCR. The sample has roughly 5,300 clones, roughly half seen once; the top ten hold 75% to 85%. The mixed lymphocyte reaction cells were grown together in coculture at 37°C for less than seven days. Sequencing was done on a sample of CFSE-low (dividing) CD8+ T cells sorted from an allogeneic mixed lymphocyte reaction. The receptor set was obtained from a human donor in good health; the cells came from an allogeneic mixed lymphocyte reaction. Some clones in this sample may be carry-over from other donors' samples.

This clone is a singleton in its sample. This chain joins TRBV7-1 and TRBJ1-2; D is possibly TRBD1 (5 bases). TRBV7-1 is an ORF, with its function uncertain. The V end was cut by 6 bases, the J end by 3 bases, with 29 bases between. There are 19 residues in the CDR3. The CDR3 region has the DNA TGTGCCAGCAGTCGCGGCGCTATGAGACAGCCAAAGTTGGACTATGGCTACACCTTC. Translation gives CASSRGAMRQPKLDYGYTF.

The J gene is TRBJ2-1, the V gene TRBV4-2, with D perhaps matching TRBD2 (5 bases). The CDR3 consists of 17 residues. Germline-derived CDR1 and CDR2 are LGHNA and YNFKEQ. The V end lost 4 bases, the J end lost 0 bases, and 16 bases lay between the germline ends. CDR3 nucleotides: TGTGCCAGCAGCCCGATTTCGGGGTACCGCTCCTACAATGAGCAGTTCTTC. It specifies CASSPISGYRSYNEQFF.

The CDR3 is CASSFPETGVAVSQFYNEQFF. In DNA form, the CDR3 reads TGTGCCAGCAGTTTCCCAGAGACAGGGGTAGCGGTATCCCAATTCTACAATGAGCAGTTCTTC. The gene calls are TRBV28 and TRBJ2-1; 8 positions agree with TRBD1. V lost 3 bases to trimming and J lost 3 bases; unmatched junction nucleotides: 22. The CDR3 runs 21 residues. CDR1 is MDHEN and CDR2 is SYDVKM in the germline V gene.

This clone was seen a few times. The chain employs TRBV6-5 and TRBJ2-7; D call uncertain. In germline, CDR1 is MNHEY, CDR2 SVGAGI. This CDR3 is 11 amino acids long. Deletions cut 6 bases from V and 3 bases from J, with 6 bases between. The CDR3 spells CASRSNYEQYF. CDR3 nucleotide sequence: TGTGCCAGCAGGTCTAACTACGAGCAGTACTTC.

The chain combines TRBV6-6 with TRBJ2-5, with 7 bases matching TRBD2. Trimming at V came to 2 bases and at J to 7 bases, leaving 7 bases not matched to a gene. Per germline, CDR1 MNHNY and CDR2 SVGAGI (reference sequence). The CDR3 has 14 residues. CDR3 loop: CASSYTERGGTQYF. Here the CDR3 DNA reads TGTGCCAGCAGTTACACAGAGCGGGGAGGGACCCAGTACTTC.

The chain combines TRBV7-3 with TRBJ2-7, with 7 bases lining up with TRBD2. The CDR3 extends over 14 amino acids. V gave up 3 bases and J gave up 0 bases; unmatched junction bases: 2. Germline V gives CDR1 SGHTA, CDR2 FQGTGA. The CDR3 loop is CASSFSGPSYEQYF. CDR3 bases: TGTGCCAGCAGCTTTAGCGGGCCCTCCTACGAGCAGTACTTC.

The J gene is TRBJ2-3, the V gene TRBV25-1; D is perhaps TRBD2 (5 bases). This CDR3 is built from 17 residues. Looked up from germline, CDR1 is MGHDK and CDR2 is SYGVNS. V was cut by 0 bases and J by 7 bases, with 20 bases left in between. The CDR3 region is CASSEYVTTSGFHTQYF. CDR3 in DNA: TGTGCCAGCAGTGAATACGTTACTACCTCGGGGTTCCATACGCAGTATTTT.

This clone is a singleton in its sample. This chain uses TRBV6-5 with TRBJ2-3, with D possibly matching TRBD2 (6 bases). Germline CDR1 reads MNHEY; CDR2 reads SVGAGI. V gave up 6 bases and J gave up 4 bases, with 11 bases separating them. The CDR3 has 13 amino acids. Here the CDR3 reads CASRGLAPDTQYF. The CDR3 nucleotides are TGTGCCAGCAGGGGACTCGCCCCAGATACGCAGTATTTT.

The chain recombines TRBV19 with TRBJ1-4; perhaps TRBD1 as D (6 bases). Germline V gives CDR1 LNHDA, CDR2 SQIVND (reference sequence). The ends were cut back, 2 bases at V and 0 bases at J, with 10 bases in the middle. The CDR3 runs to 16 residues. The CDR3 here is CASSITGKTTNEKLFF. The CDR3 DNA reads TGTGCCAGTAGTATAACAGGGAAGACAACTAATGAAAAACTGTTTTTT.

This chain uses TRBV27 with TRBJ1-5; TRBD1 matches at 10 bases. The V segment lost 7 bases and the J segment 5 bases; nucleotides outside the gene matches: 5. Germline-derived CDR1 and CDR2 are MNHEY and SMNVEV (reference sequence). CDR3 length: 14 amino acids. The CDR3 protein is CASNDRGPDQPQHF. The CDR3 nucleotides read TGTGCCAGCAATGACAGGGGGCCTGATCAGCCCCAGCATTTT.

The chain uses TRBV4-1 and TRBJ1-3; tentatively, D is TRBD1 (6 bases). The length of the CDR3 is 17 residues. Trimming removed 0 bases at V and 0 bases at J, with 12 bases between. From germline, CDR1 is MGHRA and CDR2 YSYEKL. CDR3 coding DNA: TGCGCCAGCAGCCAAGATTCAGGGGTATCCTCTGGAAACACCATATATTTT. Translated: CASSQDSGVSSGNTIYF.

This clone has a handful of counts. The chain uses TRBV7-9 and TRBJ2-7; D possibly corresponds to TRBD1 (5 bases). Trimming removed 5 bases from V and 2 bases from J, with 16 bases in between. In germline, CDR1 is SEHNR, CDR2 FQNEAQ (reference sequence). This CDR3 has 15 amino acids. The CDR3 DNA follows: TGTGCCAGCAGCCAGGGAAGAGTGGACGCCTACGAGCAGTACTTC. Its protein product is CASSQGRVDAYEQYF.

The chain couples TRBV6-1 to TRBJ1-5, with 8 bases aligning to TRBD1. Trimming removed 5 bases from V and 6 bases from J; junction bases left unmatched: 9. Per germline, CDR1 MNHNS and CDR2 SASEGT. This CDR3 is built from 15 residues. The CDR3 DNA is TGTGCCAGCAGTCTAGTCGACAGGGGAGGTCAGCCCCAGCATTTT. Translating it yields CASSLVDRGGQPQHF.

The CDR3 loop is CASSLVGGSYEQYF. The CDR3 region has the DNA TGTGCCAGCAGCTTAGTGGGCGGATCCTACGAGCAGTACTTC. The chain combines TRBV7-9 with TRBJ2-7; D call uncertain. Germline CDR1 reads SEHNR; CDR2 reads FQNEAQ (reference sequence). The CDR3 runs 14 residues. V was trimmed by 1 base and J by 1 base, leaving 8 bases between them.

The chain carries TRBV7-3 and TRBJ2-3; 7 bases are a match to TRBD2. The CDR3 runs 17 residues. Trimming cost V 5 bases and J 2 bases; bases outside gene matches: 13. Germline V gene lookup returns CDR1 SGHTA and CDR2 FQGTGA. CDR3 in amino acids: CASSPAPAGFPTDTQYF. The CDR3 DNA follows: TGTGCCAGCAGCCCCGCCCCAGCGGGATTTCCCACAGATACGCAGTATTTT.

Here the CDR3 reads CASNHRDRGSYEQFF. Written as DNA, the CDR3 is TGTGCCAGCAATCACCGGGACAGGGGAAGCTATGAGCAGTTCTTC. This rearrangement joins TRBV7-9 to TRBJ2-1, with 10 bases aligning to TRBD1. V was clipped by 7 bases and J by 8 bases; unmatched bases: 11. The CDR3 totals 15 residues. CDR1 is SEHNR, CDR2 FQNEAQ, per germline (reference sequence).

This clone was observed a handful of times. The chain recombines TRBV28 with TRBJ1-1, with D uncertain. V was shortened by 6 bases and J by 7 bases, with 9 bases between the two germline ends. Germline V gene data show CDR1 as MDHEN and CDR2 as SYDVKM. The CDR3 contains 11 residues. CDR3 sequence reads: CASSLGSEAFF. Here the CDR3 DNA reads TGTGCCAGCAGCCTGGGTAGTGAAGCTTTCTTT.

The V and J genes are TRBV27 and TRBJ2-3; 9 bases align to TRBD2. Germline V gene sequence: CDR1 MNHEY, CDR2 SMNVEV (reference sequence). CDR3 length: 18 residues. The junction had 13 bases not matched to a gene; V was cut back by 2 bases and J by 4 bases. The CDR3 region has the DNA TGTGCCAGCAGTTTACTGCTAGGCGGGGGGGTCATAGCAGATACGCAGTATTTT. It is translated as CASSLLLGGGVIADTQYF.